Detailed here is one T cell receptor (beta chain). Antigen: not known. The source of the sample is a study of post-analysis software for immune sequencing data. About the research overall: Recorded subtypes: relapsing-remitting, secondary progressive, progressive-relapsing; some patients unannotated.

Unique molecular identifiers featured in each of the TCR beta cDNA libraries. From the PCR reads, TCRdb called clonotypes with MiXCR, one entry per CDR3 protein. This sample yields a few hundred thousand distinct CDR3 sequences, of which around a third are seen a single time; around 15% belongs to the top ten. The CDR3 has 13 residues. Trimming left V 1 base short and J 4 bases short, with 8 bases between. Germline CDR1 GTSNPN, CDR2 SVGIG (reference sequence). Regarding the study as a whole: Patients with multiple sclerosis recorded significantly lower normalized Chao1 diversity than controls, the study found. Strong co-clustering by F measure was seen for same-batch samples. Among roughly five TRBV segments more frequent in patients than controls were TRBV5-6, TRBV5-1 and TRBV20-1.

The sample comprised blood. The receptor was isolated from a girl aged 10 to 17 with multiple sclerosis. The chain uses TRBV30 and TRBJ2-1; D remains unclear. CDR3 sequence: CAWSGMGYNEQFF. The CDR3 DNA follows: TGTGCCTGGAGTGGGATGGGATACAATGAGCAGTTCTTC.